The rows below give T cell receptor beta chains drawn from one sample of a study of blood T cell repertoires in COVID-19. Assay: immunoSEQ multiplex PCR; the TCRdb copy retains only in-frame clones and omits some. The sample gives 90,000 to 110,000 clones, around 80% of which show up once; 7.9% is in the top ten. Sequenced material: peripheral blood. The source is a woman aged 80 or over with active or convalescent COVID-19. Both conserved end residues are part of each CDR3. Fields, in order: D gene, J gene, V gene, clone size, CDR3 protein, CDR3 DNA. The D gene is left open where the match is weak. Only part of the rows carry a size: once, few, many, or a class if the clone is expanded.

TRBD1,TRBJ1-6,TRBV5-1,-,CASSEGQGVSPLHF,TGCGCCAGCAGCGAGGGACAGGGGGTTTCGCCCCTCCACTTT
-,TRBJ1-6,TRBV9,-,CASSPNSPGGISPLHF,TGTGCCAGCAGCCCAAACTCGCCGGGTGGTATATCACCCCTCCACTTT
TRBD1,TRBJ1-6,TRBV27,-,CASSQDRTGESGSPLHF,TGTGCCAGCAGTCAGGATCGGACAGGAGAATCAGGTTCACCCCTCCACTTT
TRBD1,TRBJ1-4,TRBV19,few,CASSRTGNSEKLFF,TGTGCCAGTAGTCGGACAGGGAATAGTGAAAAACTGTTTTTT
TRBD2,TRBJ2-1,TRBV9,-,CASSVWTSGRDEQFF,TGTGCCAGCAGCGTCTGGACTAGCGGGAGGGATGAGCAGTTCTTC
TRBD1,TRBJ1-4,TRBV28,-,CASSFLGTGNEKLFF,TGTGCCAGCAGCTTTCTAGGGACAGGGAATGAAAAACTGTTTTTT
-,TRBJ2-7,TRBV7-8,few,CASSPDRLKYF,TGTGCCAGCAGCCCTGACAGGCTCAAGTACTTC
-,TRBJ2-3,TRBV27,-,CASSPRFGGAADTQYF,TGTGCCAGCAGCCCTCGTTTTGGGGGGGCCGCAGATACGCAGTATTTT
TRBD1,TRBJ1-2,TRBV29-1,-,CSVDTLQGAYGYTF,TGCAGCGTTGACACCCTCCAGGGGGCGTATGGCTACACCTTC
-,TRBJ1-2,TRBV6-6,once,CATLQGARGYTF,TGTGCCACCCTCCAAGGGGCGCGGGGCTACACCTTC
TRBD2,TRBJ2-7,TRBV27,few,CASSFRLAGLYEQYF,TGTGCCAGCAGTTTCCGGCTAGCGGGCCTCTACGAGCAGTACTTC
-,TRBJ1-4,TRBV25-1,once,CASSLNRDKLFF,TGTGCCAGCAGCTTAAACAGGGATAAACTGTTTTTT
-,TRBJ1-5,TRBV6-6,once,CASSPIGSNQPQHF,TGTGCCAGCAGTCCCATCGGGAGCAATCAGCCCCAGCATTTT
TRBD1,TRBJ2-3,TRBV7-9,-,CASSFVTGGVLGTDTQYF,TGTGCCAGCAGCTTCGTGACAGGGGGCGTATTAGGTACAGATACGCAGTATTTT
-,TRBJ1-3,TRBV18,-,CASSPDTGNTIYF,TGTGCCAGCTCACCAGACACAGGAAACACCATATATTTT
-,TRBJ2-1,TRBV20-1,-,CSAVRNEQFF,TGCAGTGCTGTCCGCAATGAGCAGTTCTTC
TRBD2,TRBJ2-1,TRBV18,-,CASSPPGTTWNEQFF,TGTGCCAGCTCACCACCCGGGACTACCTGGAATGAGCAGTTCTTC
-,TRBJ1-2,TRBV5-1,-,CASSSRDTYYGYTF,TGCGCCAGCAGCTCTAGGGACACCTACTATGGCTACACCTTC
TRBD1,TRBJ2-7,TRBV27,-,CASRRGLYEQYF,TGTGCCAGCAGGAGGGGGCTTTACGAGCAGTACTTC
TRBD2,TRBJ2-1,TRBV9,-,CASSVTSGSGSEQFF,TGTGCCAGCAGCGTTACTAGCGGGAGTGGGAGTGAGCAGTTCTTC
TRBD2,TRBJ2-3,TRBV27,-,CASSLGTSGRGDTQYF,TGTGCCAGCAGTCTCGGGACTAGCGGGAGAGGAGATACGCAGTATTTT
-,TRBJ2-2,TRBV5-1,-,CASSSRMGAYPGELFF,TGCGCCAGCAGCTCCCGGATGGGGGCCTACCCCGGGGAGCTGTTTTTT
-,TRBJ2-1,TRBV7-3,-,CASSLRGLHNEQFF,TGTGCCAGCAGCTTAAGGGGCCTCCACAATGAGCAGTTCTTC
-,TRBJ1-1,TRBV9,-,CASSVGRNTEAFF,TGTGCCAGCAGCGTAGGGAGGAACACTGAAGCTTTCTTT
TRBD2,TRBJ2-3,TRBV5-1,-,CASSRLAGGIDTQYF,TGCGCCAGCAGCCGACTAGCGGGAGGGATAGATACGCAGTATTTT
-,TRBJ2-4,TRBV28,-,CASTSIGVAKNIQYF,TGTGCCAGCACCTCCATCGGGGTAGCCAAAAACATTCAGTACTTC
TRBD1,TRBJ2-2,TRBV11-2,-,CAIRPGGNTGELFF,TGTGCCATCCGACCAGGGGGGAACACCGGGGAGCTGTTTTTT
TRBD2,TRBJ2-7,TRBV28,-,CASSETSGRNYYEQYF,TGTGCCAGCAGCGAGACTAGCGGGCGTAATTACTACGAGCAGTACTTC
TRBD1,TRBJ2-5,TRBV28,-,CASRHRGSKLETQYF,TGTGCCAGCAGACACAGGGGCTCCAAGCTAGAGACCCAGTACTTC
TRBD1,TRBJ1-5,TRBV6-5,-,CASSSQGGQPQHF,TGTGCCAGCAGTTCACAGGGGGGTCAGCCCCAGCATTTT